A selection of T cell receptor beta chains follows, all from one sample in a study of T cells in Graves' hyperthyroidism and ophthalmopathy. Each CDR3 protein is one row after TCRdb ran MiXCR on the multiplex PCR reads. The sample yields roughly 510,000 distinct CDR3 sequences, less than 25% seen once. Sequences were obtained from blood. The receptors come from a man younger than 35 with Graves' hyperthyroidism. Each CDR3 is given with its conserved first and last residue. A D gene is named only where the DNA matches it firmly. Clone size is given for some rows only: seen once, a few or many times, or a class if the clone is expanded.

CDR3 protein,CDR3 DNA,V gene,clone size,J gene,D gene
CASSLSDPGRGYTF,TGTGCCAGCAGTTTATCGGACCCAGGTCGAGGCTACACCTTC,TRBV28,many,TRBJ1-2,.
CASSHRGSYEQYF,TGTGCCAGCAGCCACAGGGGCTCCTACGAGCAGTACTTC,TRBV28,many,TRBJ2-7,TRBD1
CSARNQGNEQYF,TGCAGTGCTAGGAATCAGGGGAATGAGCAGTACTTC,TRBV20-1,many,TRBJ2-7,.
CSAGHDVYGYTF,TGCAGCGCCGGACACGACGTTTATGGCTACACCTTC,TRBV29-1,few,TRBJ1-2,.
CASSPVQGRQPQHF,TGTGCCAGCAGTCCTGTACAGGGGAGGCAGCCCCAGCATTTT,TRBV7-8,many,TRBJ1-5,TRBD1
CASSLWQGAPGANVLTF,TGTGCCAGCAGTTTATGGCAGGGGGCGCCTGGGGCCAACGTCCTGACTTTC,TRBV27,many,TRBJ2-6,TRBD1
CASSILKNTEAFF,TGTGCCAGTAGTATATTGAAGAACACTGAAGCTTTCTTT,TRBV19,many,TRBJ1-1,.
CASSQTGFDSPLHF,TGTGCCAGCAGCCAGACAGGGTTTGATTCACCCCTCCACTTT,TRBV6-1,few,TRBJ1-6,TRBD1
CASSLGLRTAPNTEAFF,TGTGCCAGCAGTTTGGGCCTGCGGACAGCGCCGAACACTGAAGCTTTCTTT,TRBV28,many,TRBJ1-1,.
CASSLQGKNTEAFF,TGTGCCAGTAGCCTACAGGGTAAGAACACTGAAGCTTTCTTT,TRBV19,.,TRBJ1-1,.
CASSLTGTEQETQYF,TGTGCCAGCAGTTTAACCGGGACAGAACAAGAGACCCAGTACTTC,TRBV7-2,many,TRBJ2-5,TRBD1
CAWSVKGDQPQHF,TGTGCCTGGAGTGTAAAGGGCGATCAGCCCCAGCATTTT,TRBV30,few,TRBJ1-5,.